This TCR beta chain stems from a study of blood T cells in healthy people across ages. For this clonotype: Its antigen is not identified.

V was pared by 4 bases and J by 0 bases, with 17 bases of the junction left unmatched. The CDR3 contains 20 residues. General observations from the study: More naive CD4+ cells and higher diversity were found in long-lived than in aged donors.

Sample-barcoded 5' priming and a J-beta primer mix drove a second PCR of roughly 6 to 12 cycles. TCRdb re-called the 5' RACE reads through MiXCR, storing one row per CDR3 protein. The sample includes around 970,000 distinct CDR3 sequences, roughly half seen only once; the top ten take 20% to 25%. V is TRBV12-3 or TRBV12-4 and J is TRBJ2-3, with 9 bases aligning to TRBD1. The sequenced sample consisted of blood. The source of this sequence is a woman aged 55-69 years in good health. The CDR3 sequence: CASSSGTGPWGRTSTDTQYF. CDR3 coding DNA: TGTGCCAGCAGTTCGGGGACAGGGCCATGGGGAAGAACTAGCACAGATACGCAGTATTTT.